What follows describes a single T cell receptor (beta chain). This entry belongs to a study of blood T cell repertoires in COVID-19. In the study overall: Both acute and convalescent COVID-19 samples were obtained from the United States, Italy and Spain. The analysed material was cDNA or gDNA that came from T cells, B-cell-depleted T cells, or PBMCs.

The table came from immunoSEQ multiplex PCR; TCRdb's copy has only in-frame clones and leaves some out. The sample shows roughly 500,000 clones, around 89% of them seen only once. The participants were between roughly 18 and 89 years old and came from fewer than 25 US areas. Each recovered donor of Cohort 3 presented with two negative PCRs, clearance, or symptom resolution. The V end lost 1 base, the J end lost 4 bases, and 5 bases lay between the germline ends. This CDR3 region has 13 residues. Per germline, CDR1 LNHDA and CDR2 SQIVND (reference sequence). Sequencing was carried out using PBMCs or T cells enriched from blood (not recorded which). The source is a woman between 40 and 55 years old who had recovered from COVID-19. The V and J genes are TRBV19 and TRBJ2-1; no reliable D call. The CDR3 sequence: CASSIVLYNEQFF. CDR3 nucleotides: TGTGCCAGTAGTATAGTCCTATACAATGAGCAGTTCTTC.